This T cell receptor (beta chain) was identified during a study of CD8 T cells in ankylosing spondylitis (dated by TCRdb to between 2016 and 2019). Turning to the overall study: The study set out to find disease-linked TCR variants by profiling T cell receptor beta repertoires in ankylosing spondylitis patients and healthy donors. The whole study cohort included 95 to 130 healthy donors and roughly 24 ankylosing spondylitis patients. Samples of peripheral blood were taken, and for ankylosing spondylitis patients, synovial fluid was collected as well.

This clonotype was picked up many times. It lacks a known antigen. No quality values exist for individual bases; no much larger clone is one base distant. General study outcomes and caveats: Some of the motif variants had been reported before in the synovial fluid and blood of reactive arthritis patients, a finding that suggests common disease-initiation mechanisms. Blood from ankylosing spondylitis patients appeared to be characterized by a TCR beta motif made up of seven or eight highly homologous amino acid variants. The disease-linked clones were reported as significantly enriched in matched synovial fluid samples from ankylosing spondylitis patients. The disease-linked clones had a CD8+ phenotype and were found at relatively low frequencies in peripheral blood.

Sequencing was carried out with an Illumina HiSeq 2500. Quantitative 5'-RACE with molecular barcodes was used to prepare TCR beta libraries. In the authors' own workflow: A new computational method, built on a probabilistic model of VDJ rearrangement, was used to identify disease-linked TCR variants. TCRdb reprocessed the public reads (quality trimming at Q25 with fastp, clone calling with MiXCR) and kept in-frame beta chains. Entries that share a CDR3 protein sequence are merged under the most common genes and DNA. The V and J calls here are based on TCRdb, not the publication. A total of a few hundred thousand distinct CDR3 sequences appear in this sample, around 20% of them only once. The ten largest clones represent approximately 15% of the sample. According to the germline V gene, CDR1 reads SGHRS and CDR2 reads YFSETQ. From V the trimming removes 4 bases and from J it removes 8 bases, while the gene matches leave 6 bases of the junction unaccounted for. The CDR3 starts with the cysteine, ends with the phenylalanine, and has 13 residues. The retained sequence is limited to the CDR3, 39 bases, with the frame set at the first base.

Sequences were obtained from blood, either unsorted or a sorted T cell fraction (not recorded which). The sequence came from a male donor with ankylosing spondylitis. The sequence is built from TRBV5-1 and TRBJ2-1, and TRBD2 matches 7 of the central bases. CDR3 region: CASSRSGIDEQFF. The nucleotide sequence is given as TGCGCCAGCAGCCGAAGCGGGATCGATGAGCAGTTCTTC.